This T cell receptor (beta chain) was retrieved from a study of T cell responses to AZD1222 COVID-19 vaccine. Turning to the study itself: The analysis combined second doses at about 4 or about 12 weeks.

V lost 7 bases and J lost 1, with 25 bases in between. CDR3 length: 18 residues. The germline V gene encodes CDR1 MDHEN and CDR2 SYDVKM. Some clones are missing from TCRdb's copy, which holds only in-frame ones; the method was immunoSEQ multiplex PCR. The sample holds about 100,000 clones, about 93% seen once. Of note for this clone: What it binds is unknown.

Notes on the study in general: Following two doses of AZD1222, Spike-specific TCR breadth and depth rose. Repertoires were obtained solely post-peak T cell response.

This chain uses TRBV28 with TRBJ1-1; D ambiguous. Source: peripheral blood, taken on day 0 of AZD1222 vaccination. The receptor was isolated from an adult in good health. The CDR3 here is CASTTPLRASLANTEAFF. CDR3 nucleotide sequence: TGTGCCAGCACGACCCCTCTACGGGCCTCGCTTGCGAACACTGAAGCTTTCTTT.